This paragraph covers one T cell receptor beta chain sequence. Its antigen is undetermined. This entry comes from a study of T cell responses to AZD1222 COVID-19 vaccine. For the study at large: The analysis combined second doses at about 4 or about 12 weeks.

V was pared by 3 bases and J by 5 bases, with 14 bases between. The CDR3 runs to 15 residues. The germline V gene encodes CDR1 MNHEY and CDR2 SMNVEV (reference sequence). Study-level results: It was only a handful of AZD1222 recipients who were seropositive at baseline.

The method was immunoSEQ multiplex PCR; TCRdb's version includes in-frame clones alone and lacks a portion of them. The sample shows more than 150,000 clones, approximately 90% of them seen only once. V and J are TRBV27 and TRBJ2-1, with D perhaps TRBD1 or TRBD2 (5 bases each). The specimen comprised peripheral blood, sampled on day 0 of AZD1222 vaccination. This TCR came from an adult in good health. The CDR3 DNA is TGTGCCAGCAGTTTCGGGAAGCCGACAGACAATGAGCAGTTCTTC. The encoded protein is CASSFGKPTDNEQFF.